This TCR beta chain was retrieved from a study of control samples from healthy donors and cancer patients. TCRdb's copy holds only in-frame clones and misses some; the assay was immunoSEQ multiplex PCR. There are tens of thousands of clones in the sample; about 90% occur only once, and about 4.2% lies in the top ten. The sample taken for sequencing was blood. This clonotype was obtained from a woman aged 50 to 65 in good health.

CDR3 sequence: CASSLRGWGELESRNEQFF. Written as DNA, the CDR3 is TGTGCCAGCAGCTTAAGGGGTTGGGGCGAATTAGAATCTCGTAATGAGCAGTTCTTC. V gene TRBV7-3 combines with J gene TRBJ2-1, with D possibly TRBD1 on 5 matching bases. Trimming took 1 base from V and 7 from J, leaving 26 bases between them. Germline V CDR1 and CDR2: SGHTA, FQGTGA. CDR3 length equals 19 residues.